Presented here are 22 T cell receptor beta chains from one specimen sequenced in a study of cytomegalovirus exposure and HLA in healthy donors. The primer mix had 60 Vbeta and 13 Jbeta primers. Measured with immunoSEQ multiplex PCR; TCRdb has only the in-frame clones, and not every one. The data show about 85,000 clones, 50% to 80% seen once. The material sequenced was PBMCs. The receptors were gathered from a man aged 25-45 years in good health and CMV-seronegative.

The chain joins TRBV18 to TRBJ1-1; 8 bases match TRBD1. The CDR3 length is 13 residues. Losses at the gene ends were 4 bases for V and 3 bases for J; bases not matched to a gene: 1. Germline V gene lookup returns CDR1 KGHSH and CDR2 LQKENI. The CDR3: CASSQDRDTEAFF. Here the CDR3 DNA reads TGTGCCAGCTCACAGGACAGGGACACTGAAGCTTTCTTT.

This chain joins TRBV25-1 and TRBJ2-7; 7 bases are a match to TRBD1. Germline lookup yields CDR1 MGHDK and CDR2 SYGVNS. The CDR3 length is 14 residues. V shed 3 bases, J shed 2 bases, and the junction held 4 bases outside the gene matches. The chain's CDR3 is CASSDGQVPYEQYF. CDR3 coding DNA: TGTGCCAGCAGTGATGGACAGGTCCCCTACGAGCAGTACTTC.

The V and J genes are TRBV7-2 and TRBJ1-6, with unresolved D. V lost 1 base, J lost 8 bases, and 12 bases lay in between. Germline V gene data show CDR1 as SGHTA and CDR2 as FQGNSA. CDR3 size: 15 residues. The CDR3 DNA reads TGTGCCAGCAGCTTAGAGGTACGGGTGGATTCACCCCTCCACTTT. As protein: CASSLEVRVDSPLHF.

V gene TRBV11-3 combines with J gene TRBJ2-1; TRBD1 matches 9 bases. Germline CDR1 and CDR2: SGHNT and YENEEA. The junction had 7 bases not matched to a gene; V was cut back by 0 bases and J by 7 bases. The CDR3 runs 16 residues. The CDR3: CASSLDRRDRDNEQFF. The CDR3 nucleotides read TGTGCCAGCAGCTTAGATCGCCGGGACAGGGATAATGAGCAGTTCTTC.

The V gene is TRBV14, the J gene TRBJ2-5; D is unresolved. The J call may be mistaken, given a closer DNA end match to TRBJ2-7. Germline CDR1 is SGHDN and CDR2 is FVKESK. CDR3 length: 13 amino acids. CDR3 loop: CASSQEYLYEQYF. CDR3 bases: TGTGCCAGCAGCCAAGAGTACCTCTACGAGCAGTACTTC.

This rearrangement joins TRBV2 to TRBJ2-7, with 7 nucleotides matching TRBD1. From germline, CDR1 is SNHLY and CDR2 FYNNEI. Germline trimming cut 8 bases from V and 2 bases from J; bases unmatched to any gene: 9. The CDR3 runs to 14 residues. CDR3 DNA: TGTGCCAGCGCCGGGACAGAAGGCCCCTACGAGCAGTACTTC. Translated: CASAGTEGPYEQYF.

This clone has a handful of counts. This rearrangement joins TRBV11-2 to TRBJ2-7; 7 bases fit TRBD1. Germline lookup yields CDR1 SGHAT and CDR2 FQNNGV. CDR3 length: 14 residues. With 4 bases clipped from V and 2 bases from J, the junction kept 5 bases outside the gene matches. Written as DNA, the CDR3 is TGTGCCAGCAGCTCTTGGACAGGTACCTACGAGCAGTACTTC. Amino acids: CASSSWTGTYEQYF.

This rearrangement joins TRBV7-9 to TRBJ1-1; 9 nucleotides align to TRBD1. The CDR3 has 18 amino acids. The germline CDR1 and CDR2 sequences are SEHNR and FQNEAQ (reference sequence). The V and J ends lost 5 bases and 0 bases, in that order; junction bases with no gene match: 13. As DNA, the CDR3 is TGTGCCAGCAGCGTCGCCCCGGGACAGGGTATCATGAACACTGAAGCTTTCTTT. Residues: CASSVAPGQGIMNTEAFF.

The CDR3 region has the DNA TGTGCCAGCAGTTTATGGGCTAGCGTTTCTAGCACAGATACGCAGTATTTT. Translated: CASSLWASVSSTDTQYF. The V and J genes are TRBV27 and TRBJ2-3, with D tentatively TRBD2 (6 bases). Germline lookup yields CDR1 MNHEY and CDR2 SMNVEV (reference sequence). The CDR3 has 17 residues. V gave up 1 base and J gave up 0 bases, with 14 bases separating them.

The table lists this clone with a few counts. The chain combines TRBV9 with TRBJ2-7, with D possibly being TRBD2 (6 bases). The V gene's germline CDR1 is SGDLS and CDR2 YYNGEE. This CDR3 comprises 14 residues. V dropped 3 bases and J dropped 2 bases, with 12 bases sitting between them. CDR3: CASSARDLTYEQYF. The CDR3 DNA is TGTGCCAGCAGCGCCCGGGACTTAACCTACGAGCAGTACTTC.

J is TRBJ2-3 and V is TRBV7-9; D may be TRBD2 (6 bases). The CDR3 has 15 residues. Germline CDR1 is SEHNR and CDR2 is FQNEAQ (reference sequence). Trimming removed 1 base from V and 0 bases from J, with 8 bases in between. The CDR3 loop reads CASSLGGMSTDTQYF. In nucleotides, the CDR3 is TGTGCCAGCAGCTTAGGCGGGATGAGCACAGATACGCAGTATTTT.

V usage is TRBV28 and J usage is TRBJ1-4; no definite D call. V was cut by 4 bases and J by 3 bases, with 15 bases left in between. The CDR3 length is 16 residues. Per germline, CDR1 MDHEN and CDR2 SYDVKM. As DNA, the CDR3 is TGTGCCAGCAGTTCTATTTTGGGGAGAGCTAATGAAAAACTGTTTTTT. Its protein is CASSSILGRANEKLFF.

This clone occurred a few times. The junction differs from germline at one of its ends, possibly a read error. The sample carries other DNA sequences with the same CDR3. V and J are TRBV18 and TRBJ1-6; D ambiguous. This CDR3 is built from 13 residues. Germline assignment: CDR1 KGHSH and CDR2 LQKENI. CDR3 DNA: TGTGCCAGCTCCCTCTCCTATAATTCCCCCCTCCACTTT. Protein sequence: CASSLSYNSPLHF.

The chain joins TRBV6-6 to TRBJ1-5; no firm D call. Deletions cut 8 bases from V and 8 bases from J, with 13 bases between. This CDR3 region has 12 residues. The germline gives CDR1 MNHNY, CDR2 SVGAGI (reference sequence). The CDR3 DNA is TGTGCCAGCGGGAGGGCAATAGAGCCCCAGCATTTT. It is translated as CASGRAIEPQHF.

The chain recombines TRBV10-2 with TRBJ1-1; TRBD1 matches 7 bases. Germline CDR1 and CDR2: WSHSY and SAAADI. Trimming cost V 7 bases and J 4 bases; bases outside gene matches: 9. The CDR3 covers 14 residues. The CDR3 here is CASNRQGLVTEAFF. In DNA form, the CDR3 reads TGCGCCAGCAATCGACAGGGTCTGGTCACTGAAGCTTTCTTT.

The J gene is TRBJ2-3, the V gene TRBV5-4; 7 positions match TRBD1. In germline, CDR1 is SGHNT, CDR2 YYREEE (reference sequence). CDR3 length: 17 amino acids. V was pared by 2 bases and J by 0 bases, with 9 bases of the junction left unmatched. CDR3 protein: CASSLRWTGTSTDTQYF. CDR3 sequence (DNA): TGTGCCAGCAGCTTAAGATGGACAGGAACTAGCACAGATACGCAGTATTTT.

The chain couples TRBV7-9 to TRBJ2-7, with 7 nucleotides matching TRBD1. V lost 0 bases to trimming and J lost 4 bases; unmatched junction nucleotides: 9. CDR1 and CDR2 (germline): SEHNR, FQNEAQ (reference sequence). The CDR3 covers 16 residues. Here the CDR3 DNA reads TGTGCCAGCAGCTTAGCGTTCGGACAGGTCCTGTACGAGCAGTACTTC. Translated, it gives CASSLAFGQVLYEQYF.

The rearrangement uses TRBV11-2 and TRBJ1-3; the match to TRBD1 covers 7 bases. The germline V gene has CDR1 SGHAT and CDR2 FQNNGV. The CDR3 spans 15 residues. V dropped 6 bases and J dropped 6; count of bases not matched to a gene: 11. The DNA for the CDR3 is TGTGCCAGCAGGAAAAATGACAGGGTAGAAAACACCATATATTTT. It specifies CASRKNDRVENTIYF.

This chain connects TRBV9 to TRBJ1-3; the D is unclear. V was shortened by 0 bases and J by 0 bases, with 16 bases between the two germline ends. CDR1 SGDLS and CDR2 YYNGEE come from the germline V gene. The CDR3 runs 18 residues. CDR3 DNA: TGTGCCAGCAGCGTAGAATCTGTATCGGGGAACTCTGGAAACACCATATATTTT. Translating gives CASSVESVSGNSGNTIYF.

The chain carries TRBV11-2 and TRBJ2-7; D possibly corresponds to TRBD1 (5 bases). Trimming removed 5 bases at V and 1 base at J, with 9 bases between. The CDR3 is 13 residues long. Germline CDR1 is SGHAT and CDR2 is FQNNGV. The CDR3 DNA sequence: TGTGCCAGCAGCGTAACAGGATCCTACGAGCAGTACTTC. Encoded protein: CASSVTGSYEQYF. The full variable domain, with the rest looked up from reference TRBV11-2 and TRBJ2-7, is EAGVAQSPRYKIIEKRQSVAFWCNPISGHATLYWYQQILGQGPKLLIQFQNNGVVDDSQLPKDRFSAERLKGVDSTLKIQPAKLEDSAVYLCASSVTGSYEQYFGPGTRLTVT.

The chain combines TRBV7-2 with TRBJ2-7; 7 bases are a match to TRBD2. This CDR3 is built from 15 residues. The ends lost 5 bases at V and 5 bases at J; junction bases unmatched: 12. Germline CDR1 SGHTA, CDR2 FQGNSA. CDR3 in amino acids: CASSRDQGLLNEQYF. CDR3 DNA: TGTGCCAGCAGCCGCGACCAGGGACTATTAAACGAGCAGTACTTC.

This chain links TRBV2 with TRBJ2-7; TRBD1 aligns across 9 bases. The germline gives CDR1 SNHLY, CDR2 FYNNEI. The trim removed 3 bases at V and 12 bases at J, leaving 6 bases unmatched. The CDR3 extends over 12 amino acids. The CDR3: CASSDPADRGYF. CDR3 coding DNA: TGTGCCAGCAGTGACCCGGCGGACAGGGGGTACTTC.